The 28 T cell receptor beta chains in this list originate from one sample, sequenced in a study of technical replicates of blood from a few donors. The protocol was immunoSEQ multiplex PCR, while the TCRdb copy is restricted to in-frame clones and leaves out a portion. Of 75,000 to 100,000 clones listed, about 94% are singletons. The specimen sequenced was T cells isolated from PBMCs. The receptors come from a human donor in good health.

The V and J genes are TRBV2 and TRBJ1-2; no firm D call. Germline loops: CDR1 SNHLY, CDR2 FYNNEI. V was cut by 4 bases and J by 6 bases, with 6 bases left in between. This CDR3 has 11 residues. The CDR3 nucleotides are TGTGCCAGCAGTGGTCCGGATGGCTACACCTTC. Amino acids: CASSGPDGYTF.

The gene calls are TRBV11-2 and TRBJ2-5; TRBD2 is a possible D gene (5 bases). V lost 2 bases and J lost 7, with 14 bases in between. The CDR3 covers 14 residues. In germline, CDR1 is SGHAT, CDR2 FQNNGV. The DNA for the CDR3 is TGTGCCAGCAGCTTAATTAAGGGAGAAGGGACCCAGTACTTC. Amino acids: CASSLIKGEGTQYF.

The CDR3 region has the DNA TGTGCCAGCCTAGAGTGGCGGGGGGCTGGGGCCAACGTCCTGACTTTC. Translated: CASLEWRGAGANVLTF. The chain couples TRBV28 to TRBJ2-6; 8 nucleotides match TRBD2. Germline CDR1 MDHEN, CDR2 SYDVKM. CDR3 length: 16 amino acids. With V trimmed by 8 bases and J by 2 bases, 8 bases remained unmatched.

The chain combines TRBV5-1 with TRBJ1-2, with TRBD1 matching over 9 bases. This CDR3 region has 15 residues. The junction had 8 bases not matched to a gene; V was cut back by 4 bases and J by 4 bases. The germline CDR1 and CDR2 sequences are SGHRS and YFSETQ. Here the CDR3 reads CASSEGQGRSYGYTF. The CDR3 nucleotides are TGCGCCAGCAGCGAGGGACAGGGAAGGTCCTATGGCTACACCTTC. The full variable domain, completed using reference TRBV5-1 and TRBJ1-2, is KAGVTQTPRYLIKTRGQQVTLSCSPISGHRSVSWYQQTPGQGLQFLFEYFSETQRNKGNFPGRFSGRQFSNSRSEMNVSTLELGDSALYLCASSEGQGRSYGYTFGSGTRLTVV.

This clone was counted a single time. The chain joins TRBV5-1 to TRBJ1-2; perhaps TRBD1 as D (5 bases). The CDR3 length is 15 residues. Trimming left V 2 bases short and J 4 bases short, with 15 bases between. The germline V gene encodes CDR1 SGHRS and CDR2 YFSETQ. The CDR3 nucleotides are TGCGCCAGCAGCTTCGGCCGAGGAGGGGTCTATGGCTACACCTTC. Protein product: CASSFGRGGVYGYTF.

The chain recombines TRBV10-3 with TRBJ2-7; D call uncertain. Trimming shortened V by 4 bases and J by 4 bases, and 8 bases separated the two germline ends. CDR1 ENHRY and CDR2 SYGVKD come from the germline V gene. This CDR3 spans 12 amino acids. This chain's CDR3 is CAISVSVYEQYF. The CDR3 region has the DNA TGTGCCATCAGTGTATCTGTGTACGAGCAGTACTTC.

The genes are TRBV11-2 and TRBJ1-1, with D tentatively TRBD1 (5 bases). V dropped 1 base and J dropped 10 bases, with 16 bases sitting between them. Germline CDR1 and CDR2: SGHAT and FQNNGV. CDR3 size: 14 residues. CDR3 coding DNA: TGTGCCAGCAGCTTAGGGCAGGGAATAGTTGGAGCTTTCTTT. It encodes CASSLGQGIVGAFF.

This clone was detected only once. The gene calls are TRBV11-3 and TRBJ2-5, with 13 nucleotides matching TRBD2. Germline V gene data show CDR1 as SGHNT and CDR2 as YENEEA. After removal of 4 bases from V and 6 bases from J, the junction contained 5 bases not matched to a gene. CDR3 length: 15 residues. The CDR3, as DNA: TGTGCCAGCAGCTCACTAGCGGGGGGGTATCAGACCCAGTACTTC. As protein: CASSSLAGGYQTQYF.

This sequence joins TRBV18 and TRBJ1-4; 7 nucleotides align to TRBD1. With 2 bases clipped from V and 16 bases from J, the junction kept 16 bases outside the gene matches. Germline CDR1 is KGHSH and CDR2 is LQKENI. This CDR3 contains 15 residues. The CDR3 here is CASSPTRGTEKGAFF. The CDR3 DNA sequence: TGTGCCAGCTCACCAACCCGGGGTACCGAAAAGGGGGCGTTTTTT.

The CDR3 DNA sequence: TGTGCCAGCGGACGGTGGGGACAGCCATTCTACGAGCAGTACTTC. Translation gives CASGRWGQPFYEQYF. The V and J genes are TRBV28 and TRBJ2-7, with 7 bases identical to TRBD1. The length of the CDR3 is 15 residues. V lost 8 bases to trimming and J lost 3 bases; unmatched junction nucleotides: 13. Germline values: CDR1 MDHEN, CDR2 SYDVKM.

The chain employs TRBV4-1 and TRBJ1-6; unclear D gene. There are 14 residues in the CDR3. V was trimmed by 3 bases and J by 4 bases, leaving 7 bases between them. CDR1 and CDR2 (germline): MGHRA, YSYEKL. The CDR3: CASSQGTYNSPLHF. CDR3 coding DNA: TGCGCCAGCAGCCAGGGCACGTATAATTCACCCCTCCACTTT.

The genes are TRBV2 and TRBJ1-2, with a possible D match to TRBD1 (6 bases). There are 14 residues in the CDR3. Trimming removed 7 bases at V and 3 bases at J, with 15 bases between. The germline gives CDR1 SNHLY, CDR2 FYNNEI. CDR3 amino acids: CASIYGAGDYGYTF. For the CDR3, the DNA is TGTGCCAGCATCTATGGGGCAGGGGACTATGGCTACACCTTC.

The rearrangement joins TRBV6-6 to TRBJ2-2, with D tentatively TRBD1 (6 bases). Trimming left V 8 bases short and J 1 base short, with 17 bases between. Germline V gene lookup returns CDR1 MNHNY and CDR2 SVGAGI (reference sequence). The CDR3 extends over 16 amino acids. CDR3 sequence: CASGNLGQKNTGELFF. For the CDR3, the DNA is TGTGCCAGCGGTAACCTCGGACAGAAGAACACCGGGGAGCTGTTTTTT.

This clone was recorded once. The gene calls are TRBV27 and TRBJ2-1; maybe TRBD2 (5 bases). This CDR3 contains 18 residues. V lost 2 bases, J lost 1 base, and 18 bases lay in between. Germline CDR1 is MNHEY and CDR2 is SMNVEV (reference sequence). The CDR3 reads CASSLRITAGGSYNEQFF. CDR3 in DNA: TGTGCCAGCAGTTTAAGGATCACCGCAGGAGGTTCCTACAATGAGCAGTTCTTC.

The genes are TRBV7-9 and TRBJ1-2; TRBD1 matches at 7 bases. Germline loops: CDR1 SEHNR, CDR2 FQNEAQ (reference sequence). CDR3 length: 17 residues. J gave up 0 bases and V 2 bases, and 9 bases lay outside the gene matches. CDR3 in DNA: TGTGCCAGCAGCTTACTTGGGGAAGGGGGCGCTAACTATGGCTACACCTTC. Translation gives CASSLLGEGGANYGYTF.

This chain joins TRBV6-5 and TRBJ1-1; D possibly corresponds to TRBD1 (5 bases). The V and J ends lost 5 bases and 6 bases respectively, with 13 bases between them. The CDR3 covers 13 residues. Germline lookup yields CDR1 MNHEY and CDR2 SVGAGI. CDR3 sequence reads: CASSLGRGAEAFF. CDR3 sequence (DNA): TGTGCCAGCAGTCTGGGAAGGGGCGCTGAAGCTTTCTTT.

This chain connects TRBV11-2 to TRBJ1-2; D is ambiguous. V was pared by 5 bases and J by 8 bases, with 15 bases between. The CDR3 has 13 residues. CDR1 and CDR2 (germline): SGHAT, FQNNGV. The CDR3, as DNA: TGTGCCAGCAGCCTCCCCGGGGTTCGCGGCTACACCTTC. It specifies CASSLPGVRGYTF.

The rearrangement links TRBV20-1 to TRBJ2-7; D perhaps matches TRBD2 (6 bases). The CDR3 has 10 amino acids. Germline CDR1 is DFQATT and CDR2 is SNEGSKA (reference sequence). V shed 0 bases and J shed 10 bases, with 7 bases lying between them. This CDR3 reads CSARDGTQYF. The CDR3, as DNA: TGCAGTGCTAGAGATGGGACTCAGTACTTC.

This clone has only one observation. The rearrangement joins TRBV9 to TRBJ2-2, with D maybe TRBD2 (7 bases). Germline-derived CDR1 and CDR2 are SGDLS and YYNGEE. The V and J ends lost 0 bases and 0 bases respectively, with 12 bases between them. This CDR3 comprises 17 residues. The DNA for the CDR3 is TGTGCCAGCAGCGTAGGGGGGGGCCGGACGAACACCGGGGAGCTGTTTTTT. This codes for CASSVGGGRTNTGELFF.

This chain links TRBV6-5 with TRBJ1-1; D unresolved. The CDR3 loop spans 13 amino acids. CDR1 MNHEY and CDR2 SVGAGI come from the germline V gene. Trimming stripped 6 bases from V and 4 bases from J, with 12 bases between. CDR3 nucleotide sequence: TGTGCCAGCAGCTATAGAACCATCACTGAAGCTTTCTTT. Translated: CASSYRTITEAFF.

As for this clone: The sample has other DNA sequences that encode this CDR3 too. CDR3 nucleotide sequence: TGCGCCAGCAGCTTAGGACAGGGGAGGGACTATGGCTACACCTTC. This codes for CASSLGQGRDYGYTF. The V gene is TRBV5-1, the J gene TRBJ1-2; 9 nucleotides agree with TRBD1. The CDR3 runs 15 residues. After removal of 2 bases from V and 3 bases from J, the junction contained 5 bases not matched to a gene. Germline V gene data show CDR1 as SGHRS and CDR2 as YFSETQ.

The V gene is TRBV14, the J gene TRBJ2-5; D perhaps matches TRBD1 (6 bases). The germline gives CDR1 SGHDN, CDR2 FVKESK. The CDR3 consists of 15 residues. The ends were cut back, 4 bases at V and 1 base at J, with 13 bases in the middle. The CDR3 sequence is CASSRLTGAQETQYF. The CDR3 coding sequence is TGTGCCAGCAGCCGTCTGACAGGCGCCCAAGAGACCCAGTACTTC.

J is TRBJ1-5 and V is TRBV18; D remains unclear. The CDR3 consists of 13 residues. The germline V gene encodes CDR1 KGHSH and CDR2 LQKENI. Trimming left V 3 bases short and J 4 bases short, with 7 bases between. CDR3 DNA sequence: TGTGCCAGCTCACCGACTAATAATCAGCCCCAGCATTTT. Amino acid sequence: CASSPTNNQPQHF.

V gene TRBV2 combines with J gene TRBJ1-2; TRBD1 aligns across 9 bases. Germline values: CDR1 SNHLY, CDR2 FYNNEI. This CDR3 region has 21 residues. V lost 3 bases to trimming and J lost 0 bases; unmatched junction nucleotides: 20. The CDR3 region is CASSDWSGGQGPPVANYGYTF. CDR3 in DNA: TGTGCCAGCAGTGATTGGTCAGGGGGACAGGGACCACCTGTAGCTAACTATGGCTACACCTTC.

This clone appeared once. The V call is TRBV5-4, the J call TRBJ2-2; 11 bases map to TRBD2. J was trimmed by 6 bases and V by 0 bases; bases with no gene match: 7. Germline loops: CDR1 SGHNT, CDR2 YYREEE (reference sequence). The CDR3 is 17 amino acids. Written as DNA, the CDR3 is TGTGCCAGCAGCTTGGTACTCGGTAGCGGGAGGGCCGGGGAGCTGTTTTTT. It encodes CASSLVLGSGRAGELFF.

The chain recombines TRBV25-1 with TRBJ1-4; tentatively, D is TRBD1 (5 bases). Trimming took off 6 bases at V and 8 bases at J, with 19 bases between the two ends. CDR3 size: 15 residues. Germline V gene lookup returns CDR1 MGHDK and CDR2 SYGVNS. The CDR3 bases are TGTGCCAGCAGCCCCCGGTGGAGGGGTCACGAAAAACTGTTTTTT. It translates to CASSPRWRGHEKLFF.

This chain joins TRBV6-1 and TRBJ2-1; 8 positions agree with TRBD2. The trim removed 7 bases at V and 4 bases at J, leaving 9 bases unmatched. CDR3 length: 15 amino acids. The germline V gene has CDR1 MNHNS and CDR2 SASEGT. Written as DNA, the CDR3 is TGTGCCAGCATCAGGTGGCGGGAGGAATACAATGAGCAGTTCTTC. Its protein is CASIRWREEYNEQFF.

This chain joins TRBV7-6 and TRBJ2-3, with 8 bases identical to TRBD2. Per germline, CDR1 SGHVS and CDR2 FNYEAQ. The CDR3 loop spans 16 amino acids. Unmatched junction bases numbered 3, after V lost 0 bases and J lost 1 base. The CDR3 region is CASSLASGGGTDTQYF. The CDR3 nucleotides are TGTGCCAGCAGCTTAGCCAGCGGGGGAGGCACAGATACGCAGTATTTT.